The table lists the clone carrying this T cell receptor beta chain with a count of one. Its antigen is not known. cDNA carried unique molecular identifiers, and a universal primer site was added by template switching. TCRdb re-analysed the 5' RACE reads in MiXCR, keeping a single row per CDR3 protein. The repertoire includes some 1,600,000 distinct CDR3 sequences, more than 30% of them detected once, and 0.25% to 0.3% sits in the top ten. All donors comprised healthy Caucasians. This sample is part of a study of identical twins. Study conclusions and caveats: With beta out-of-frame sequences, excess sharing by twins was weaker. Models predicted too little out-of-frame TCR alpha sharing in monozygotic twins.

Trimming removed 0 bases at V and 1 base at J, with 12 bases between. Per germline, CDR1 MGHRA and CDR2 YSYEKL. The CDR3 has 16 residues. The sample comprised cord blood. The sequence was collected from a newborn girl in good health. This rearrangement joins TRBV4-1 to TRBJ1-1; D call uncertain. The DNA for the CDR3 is TGCGCCAGCAGCCAAGATTATCGGACTACGAACACTGAAGCTTTCTTT. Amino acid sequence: CASSQDYRTTNTEAFF.